This T cell receptor (beta chain) was recorded in a study of identical twins. TCRdb reprocessed the 5' RACE reads via MiXCR and lists one record per CDR3 protein. The sample comprises about 790,000 distinct CDR3 sequences, 15% to 20% of which are singletons, and about 12% rests with the top ten. The CDR3 extends over 13 amino acids. V lost 5 bases, J lost 0 bases, and 8 bases lay in between. Germline V gene data show CDR1 as SGHTA and CDR2 as FQGNSA. This clonotype came up once. The data were also submitted as part of a second study, on T cells expressing NK-cell markers. That investigation notes: Dominant NKG2C+ clonotypes were found to form roughly 1.0-7.0% of CD8+ T cells in more than five donors. Leadership of the CD3+CD56-NKG2C+ fraction also belonged to these clonotypes in several donors.

V and J are TRBV7-2 and TRBJ2-7; D is uncertain. Sequenced: PBMCs. This TCR derives from a woman aged 18-30 years in good health. CDR3 sequence reads: CASSVDPSYEQYF. The CDR3 DNA reads as TGTGCCAGCAGCGTGGACCCCTCCTACGAGCAGTACTTC.